This T cell receptor (beta chain) was sequenced in a study of cytomegalovirus exposure and HLA in healthy donors. For the study at large: A subsequent analysis reported that the 120 validation repertoires were produced on the same platform that had also been used for the approximately 700 first-cohort repertoires.

The assay was immunoSEQ multiplex PCR, and TCRdb's table has in-frame clones only and misses some. The profile shows over 110,000 clones, about 88% of them singletons. CDR3 length equals 12 residues. Trimming at V came to 6 bases and at J to 7 bases, leaving 5 bases not matched to a gene. In germline, CDR1 is SNHLY, CDR2 FYNNEI. Comment on this clone: Antigen: not known.

Study-wide results and limits: Three CMV-associated chains proved CMV antigen-specific in vitro.

The source is a man in his late teens or twenties in good health and CMV-seropositive. The rearrangement uses TRBV2 and TRBJ1-2, with 7 bases fitting TRBD1. Sequencing was done on a sample of PBMCs. The CDR3: CASRADRFGYTF. CDR3 nucleotides: TGTGCCAGCAGGGCGGACAGGTTTGGCTACACCTTC.